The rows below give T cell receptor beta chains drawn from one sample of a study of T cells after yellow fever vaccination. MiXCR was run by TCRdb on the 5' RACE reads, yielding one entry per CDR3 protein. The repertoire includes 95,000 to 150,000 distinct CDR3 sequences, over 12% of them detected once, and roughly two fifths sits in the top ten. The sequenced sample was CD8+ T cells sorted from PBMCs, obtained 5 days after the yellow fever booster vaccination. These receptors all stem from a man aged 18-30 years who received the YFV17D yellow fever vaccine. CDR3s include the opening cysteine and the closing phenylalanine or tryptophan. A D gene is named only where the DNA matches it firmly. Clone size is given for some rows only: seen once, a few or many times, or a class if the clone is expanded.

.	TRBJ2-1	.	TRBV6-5	CASRSEGRAGEQFF	TGTGCCAGCAGGTCGGAAGGGCGAGCGGGTGAGCAGTTCTTC
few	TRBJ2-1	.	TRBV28	CASTSGFPGRHNEQFF	TGTGCCAGCACCTCCGGCTTTCCAGGGAGGCACAATGAGCAGTTCTTC
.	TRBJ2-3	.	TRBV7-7	CASSLTTDSTDTQYF	TGTGCTAGCAGCTTAACCACGGATAGCACAGATACGCAGTATTTT
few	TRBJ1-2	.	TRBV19	CASTPTPDGDGYTF	TGTGCCAGTACTCCGACACCAGACGGGGATGGCTACACCTTC
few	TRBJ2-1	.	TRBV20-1	CSADQGSIYNEQFF	TGCAGTGCCGACCAGGGTAGCATCTACAATGAGCAGTTCTTC
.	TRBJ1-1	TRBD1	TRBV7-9	CASSSNTGTGGAGTEAFF	TGTGCCAGCAGCTCAAACACCGGGACAGGGGGCGCAGGGACTGAAGCTTTCTTT
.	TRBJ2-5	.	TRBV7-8	CASSLTTSQETQYF	TGTGCCAGCAGCTTAACGACTAGTCAAGAGACCCAGTACTTC
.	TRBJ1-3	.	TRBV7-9	CASSLGSGAAGNTIYF	TGTGCCAGCAGCTTGGGATCAGGGGCTGCTGGAAACACCATATATTTT
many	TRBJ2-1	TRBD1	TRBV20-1	CSARGTGGSYNEQFF	TGCAGTGCTAGAGGGACAGGGGGCTCCTACAATGAGCAGTTCTTC
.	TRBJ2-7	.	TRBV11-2	CASSPRVTGPYEQYF	TGTGCCAGCAGCCCCCGGGTCACAGGGCCCTACGAGCAGTACTTC
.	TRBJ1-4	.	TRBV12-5	CASGRLNEKLFF	TGTGCTAGTGGGCGGTTGAATGAAAAACTGTTTTTT
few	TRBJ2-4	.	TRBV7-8	CASSFLAGLAKNIQYF	TGTGCCAGCAGCTTCCTGGCGGGGCTAGCCAAAAACATTCAGTACTTC
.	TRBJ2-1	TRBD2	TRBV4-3	CASSQSPSGGPYNEQFF	TGCGCCAGCAGCCAATCGCCTAGCGGGGGTCCATACAATGAGCAGTTCTTC
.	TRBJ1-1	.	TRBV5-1	CASSFGQLNTEAFF	TGCGCCAGCAGCTTCGGACAGTTGAACACTGAAGCTTTCTTT
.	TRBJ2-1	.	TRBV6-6	CASSHGRAGAYNEQFF	TGTGCCAGCAGTCACGGACGGGCAGGTGCCTACAATGAGCAGTTCTTC
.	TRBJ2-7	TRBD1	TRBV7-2	CASSFFGDRDDEQYF	TGTGCCAGCAGCTTTTTTGGGGACAGGGATGACGAGCAGTACTTC
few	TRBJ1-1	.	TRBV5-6	CASSLHRATEAFF	TGTGCCAGCAGCTTGCACAGGGCGACTGAAGCTTTCTTT
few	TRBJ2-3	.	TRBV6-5	CASGSTGLSTDTQYF	TGTGCCAGCGGATCGACAGGTCTTAGCACAGATACGCAGTATTTT